The text below deals with one T cell receptor (beta chain). Its cognate antigen is unknown. The sample originates from a study of cytomegalovirus exposure and HLA in healthy donors. About the research overall: Within the Caucasian-associated ancestry cluster were around 81% of the roughly 400 genotyped donors. Whole-study results and caveats: Overall, approximately 150 TCR beta chains were annotated as cytomegalovirus-associated. After further analysis at a later stage, around 17,000 TCR beta sequences were associated with HLA alleles at 0.05 false discovery rate.

It was with 60 Vbeta and 13 Jbeta primers that the PCR ran. Some clones are missing from TCRdb's copy, which holds only in-frame ones; the method was immunoSEQ multiplex PCR. Among about 130,000 clones, around three quarters were seen once, and the ten largest hold roughly 3.5%. Donors counted as nominally healthy when sampled, yet unrecorded immune exposures were likely. This CDR3 contains 12 residues. V lost 6 bases and J 9 bases, leaving 12 bases between the germline ends. Germline assignment: CDR1 SEHNR and CDR2 FQNEAQ (reference sequence). Sequenced sample: PBMCs. This sequence originates from a man aged 40-50 years in good health and CMV-seronegative. The V and J genes are TRBV7-9 and TRBJ2-1, with D perhaps TRBD2 (6 bases). The CDR3 DNA sequence: TGTGCCAGCAGGCCGCAGGGAGGTGAGCAGTTCTTC. This encodes CASRPQGGEQFF. Complete variable domain (other parts from reference TRBV7-9 and TRBJ2-1): DTGVSQNPRHKITKRGQNVTFRCDPISEHNRLYWYRQTLGQGPEFLTYFQNEAQLEKSRLLSDRFSAERPKGSFSTLEIQRTEQGDSAMYLCASRPQGGEQFFGPGTRLTVL.